This TCR beta chain was found in a study of cytomegalovirus exposure and HLA in healthy donors (dated by TCRdb to between 2016 and 2019). Study-level background: An earlier analysis of 587 of the donors reported over 250 Gb of sequence data and 95 million to 130 million unique TCR beta sequences obtained from around 180 million T cells. An early release covering 550 to 700 HLA-typed donors comprised approximately 290 gigabases of sequencing data and 65 million to 100 million unique TCR sequences. Of the roughly 400 genotyped donors, 81% were placed in the genetic ancestry cluster associated with self-reported Caucasian donors. The study aimed to test whether signatures of past pathogen exposure could be identified by cataloging public T cell receptors. The study profiled the T cell repertoires of under 700 subjects by immunosequencing and related them to cytomegalovirus serostatus. Along with the approximately 650-subject first cohort, a separate validation cohort of over a hundred different subjects was used. To predict cytomegalovirus infection status, the study combined high-throughput TCR immunosequencing, statistical association of individual TCRs with disease status, and machine learning. A later analysis re-examined previously published TCR beta repertoires from 610 or so donors and added high-resolution HLA genotyping to investigate patterns of TCR occurrence. In the later analysis, no new phenotypic data were used to find candidate immune exposures; instead, reliance was placed on TCR beta sequences and their occurrence across donors. An earlier analysis of 587 of the donors used high-throughput TCR beta sequencing to judge whether each TCR beta V gene segment behaved as functional or pseudogenic. Alongside the repertoire data, information on donor age, sex, ethnicity and CMV serostatus was compiled. In a later genetic analysis, genome-wide SNP genotypes for about three fifths of the roughly 670 donors were used, and that subset was treated as a discovery cohort. All discovery cohort repertoires had been generated on a single sequencing platform. HLA typing included class I and class II loci at four-digit resolution. The number of typed donors differed by locus: 629-630 for A, B, C, DRB1 and DQB1; some 540 for DQA1; 606 for DPA1; and roughly 490 for DPB1. Because of strong linkage in the cohort, roughly five DR-DQ haplotypes were treated as single units for association and clustering. Across approximately 400 genotyped donors of the cohort, an average of about 240,000 unique TCR beta nucleotide sequences per donor were sequenced, and approximately 19% of those sequences were non-productive.

Preparation of the library involved the immunoSEQ multiplex PCR assay. For the multiplex PCR, a mixture combining 60 forward primers for TCR Vbeta segments and 13 reverse primers for TCR Jbeta segments was used. Amplification of the CDR3 region of rearranged TCR beta genes was performed with a multiplex PCR assay on genomic DNA. The amplified TCR beta libraries were sequenced on the Illumina HiSeq System as 87-base-pair reads. From the authors' description of their analysis: Across the 700 or so repertoires, a later analysis counted approximately 75 million unique TCR beta chains, some 11 million of which were shared by at least two donors. A nearest-neighbor algorithm error-corrected the raw reads and collapsed the reads into unique sequences, merging closely related sequences to remove PCR and sequencing errors. To assign V, D and J gene segments, CDR3 sequences were aligned to IMGT reference sequences. Each retained sequence needed at least a six-nucleotide match to both a V gene segment and a J gene segment. A rearrangement counted as productive if the CDR3 had no stop codons and remained in frame with V and J, and every other rearrangement counted as non-productive. CDR3 was defined according to IMGT convention as the region running from the second conserved V-encoded cysteine to the conserved J-encoded phenylalanine. The earlier analysis of more than 450 of the donors excluded sequences that lacked an unambiguous match to a single V gene segment. In an earlier analysis of approximately 550 of the donors, V segments were called functional above 56.7% productive rearrangements and were called segregating when the between-donor standard deviation exceeded 5%. To diagnose cytomegalovirus status from the catalog of TCR beta chain sequences, a statistical classification framework was built. In a later analysis, TCR nucleotide sequences were compared against IMGT/GENE-DB human TR gene sequences so that V and J genes could be assigned. Using the TCRdist pipeline, a later analysis assigned CDR3 sequences along with most-parsimonious VDJ recombination scenarios. In a later analysis, each TCR beta chain was defined by its CDR3 amino acid sequence together with its V-gene family, and reads without a unique V-gene family were excluded. To address suspected cross-contamination and a sequencing artifact, a later analysis removed 592 highly shared, low-generation-probability nucleotide sequences. In a later analysis, a clonal expansion index for each public chain was calculated from normalized within-repertoire ranks of inferred template counts. Generation probabilities in a later analysis came from a VDJ recombination model fitted to out-of-frame rearrangements, and those results were checked against IGoR. Hypergeometric tests were used in a later analysis to score TCR-TCR, TCR-HLA and TCR-CMV co-occurrence, with a repertoire-size bias correction applied to the TCR pairs. False discovery rates were estimated in a later analysis by permuting HLA or CMV assignments 20 times. In a later analysis, co-occurring TCRs were grouped with DBSCAN, and TCRdist sequence similarity was added when clustering was performed within HLA-allele-positive subsets. Co-occurrence clustering excluded repertoires with fewer than 30,000 or more than 120,000 public chains, plus five with anomalous nucleotide sharing. In its TCRdb copy, this immuneACCESS table keeps in-frame sequences only and misses some clones. Where compared with another copy, unresolved V genes explain less than half of these, and the others have no known cause. V and J calls plus clone size are reproduced from that table; the DNA served to infer D and trimming. This sample gives fewer than 85,000 clones in total; about two thirds of them show up just once. In total, the top ten clones hold about 12% of the sample.

To note about this clone: Its cognate antigen has yet to be identified. Base-call qualities are not available, and no considerably larger clone is one nucleotide away.

From cysteine to phenylalanine, the CDR3 is 14 amino acids long. Only the CDR3 region is kept as DNA, spanning 42 bases read in frame from base 1. CDR1 and CDR2 (ENHRY, SYGVKD) derive from the germline V gene. A distance of 10 bases separates the germline ends of V and J, which lose 2 bases and 3 bases respectively. The cohort was made up of 500 to 800 healthy bone marrow donors. At the time of sampling, all cohort members were nominally healthy, though unrecorded immune exposures were likely present. The donor tested CMV seropositive, placing the donor among the approximately 290 seropositive members of the cohort. A peripheral blood sample was provided by each donor, and peripheral blood mononuclear cells were used for TCR beta sequencing. Genomic DNA was extracted from the blood cell samples with the Qiagen DNeasy Blood Extraction Kit. What the authors observed across the whole study: Correlated functional status among segregating V segments might reflect linkage disequilibrium, but an unknown experimental factor could not be ruled out. The cohort was sequenced for TCR beta chains only, and without alpha or paired-chain data the features that could be detected were limited. Some IMGT-functional V segments, including TRBV6-2 and TRBV6-3, could not be told apart with the 87-base-pair reads, so those segments were excluded. A cluster of highly shared sequence variants was judged likely to represent a technical artifact of the sequencing pipeline. A total of around 150 TCR beta chains were listed by the study as associated with cytomegalovirus. A further reported finding was that TCR beta sequences accurately predicted the HLA-A and HLA-B alleles for most subjects in the first cohort. A later analysis found that TCR association rates varied across HLA loci, with DRB1 alleles showing the most associated TCRs and HLA-C alleles the fewest. Most TCR sequences were seen in very few donors, while some public TCRs were found in many individuals. In a later analysis, most CMV-associated TCR beta chains were found to appear HLA-restricted, with HLA associations seemingly driven largely by CMV exposure. In both the original and validation cohorts, the classifier was reported to diagnose cytomegalovirus status with high specificity and sensitivity. Because HLA typing was missing for some donors at each locus, association tests included only the typed subset. The presence/absence analyses assumed that sequencing depth was roughly uniform across donors, and that assumption may not be true. In a later analysis, HLA-associated TCR beta chains were found to be more clonally expanded and to have lower generation probabilities than equally common non-associated chains. Compared with the roughly 600-donor mean, donors in an Asian-associated ancestry cluster had fewer N-insertions in productive TCRs, according to a later genetic analysis. The only immune exposure information available for the cohort was CMV serostatus. Several of the top co-occurrence clusters appeared to be linked to parvovirus B19, influenza, CMV and Epstein-Barr virus, according to a later analysis. Because counts were too low, 15 or so rarely observed V segments, including chromosome 9 orphons, were excluded from the earlier analysis of 500 to 700 of the donors. V-gene and J-gene trimming of TCR beta chains was associated with a missense DCLRE1C variant in a later genetic analysis, and the association was replicated in an independent cohort. The authors suggested that the approach could potentially be generalized to other disease states and immunological phenotypes. An earlier analysis of around 500 of the donors showed that most TCR beta V segments appeared in productive rearrangements either about 90% or about 30% of the time, which broadly matched IMGT annotations. When HLA alleles, especially DR and DQ, strongly co-occurred, TCR associations were difficult to assign to individual alleles. A later analysis associated roughly 17,000 TCR beta sequences with specific HLA alleles at a false discovery rate of 0.05. Three of the identified cytomegalovirus-associated TCR beta chains were confirmed in vitro to be specific for cytomegalovirus antigens.

Sample: PBMCs. This TCR was sampled from a woman aged 40 to 49 in good health and CMV-seropositive. The V and J genes are TRBV10-3 and TRBJ1-2; a tentative D match to TRBD1 spans 5 bases. The DNA sequence follows: TGTGCCATCAGTGAGGGGAGGGGTGACTATGGCTACACCTTC. Translation gives CAISEGRGDYGYTF.